This note documents a single TCR beta chain sequence. This CDR3 comprises 17 residues. With 6 bases clipped from V and 4 bases from J, the junction kept 12 bases outside the gene matches. Looked up from germline, CDR1 is KGHSH and CDR2 is LQKENI. TCRdb's copy holds only in-frame clones and misses some; the assay was immunoSEQ multiplex PCR. The table includes 56,000 or so clones, 90% detected once. These data come from a study of T cell changes during pregnancy in multiple sclerosis. The V gene is TRBV18, the J gene TRBJ1-5, with 10 bases matching TRBD1. The sequencing used peripheral blood, collected in the first trimester of pregnancy. This TCR was sampled from a female donor in good health, enrolled as a control in a pregnancy study. This chain's CDR3 is CASSGSSGTGVNQPQHF. Here the CDR3 DNA reads TGTGCCAGCTCGGGTAGCTCCGGGACAGGGGTGAATCAGCCCCAGCATTTT.